The rows below give T cell receptor beta chains drawn from one sample of a study of cytomegalovirus exposure and HLA in healthy donors. TCRdb's copy holds only in-frame clones and misses some; the assay was immunoSEQ multiplex PCR. In the table there are over 65,000 clones, roughly 94% of which are singletons. The source material was PBMCs. These TCRs come from a woman between 18 and 30 years old in good health and CMV-seropositive. Both conserved end residues are part of each CDR3. D genes are given only for firm matches. For some rows the clone size is stated as once, few or many, or as a class when expanded; others skip it.

clone size	V gene	D gene	J gene	CDR3 protein	CDR3 DNA
medium-sized	TRBV18	.	TRBJ2-7	CASSLSIDMPEQYF	TGTGCCAGCTCACTAAGTATAGACATGCCCGAGCAGTACTTC
.	TRBV5-1	.	TRBJ2-1	CASSWLAGSYNEQFF	TGCGCCAGCAGCTGGCTCGCGGGATCATACAATGAGCAGTTCTTC
.	TRBV5-6	.	TRBJ2-7	CASNGNSYEQYF	TGTGCCAGCAACGGGAACTCCTACGAGCAGTACTTC
medium-sized	TRBV19	.	TRBJ2-1	CASSTRSGWEQFF	TGTGCCAGTAGTACCCGGTCGGGTTGGGAGCAGTTCTTC
few	TRBV9	.	TRBJ1-5	CASSAQQKGVVVVWPQHF	TGTGCCAGCAGCGCGCAACAAAAGGGGGTGGTCGTCGTGTGGCCCCAGCATTTT
.	TRBV27	.	TRBJ2-7	CASSLGERGYEQYF	TGTGCCAGCAGTTTAGGTGAAAGGGGGTACGAGCAGTACTTC
.	TRBV5-1	.	TRBJ1-5	CASSLGGPSNQPQHF	TGCGCCAGCAGCTTGGGGGGCCCTAGCAATCAGCCCCAGCATTTT
.	TRBV10-3	TRBD1	TRBJ2-5	CAISLGTGQDQETQYF	TGTGCCATCAGTCTTGGGACAGGCCAGGATCAAGAGACCCAGTACTTC
.	TRBV6-6	TRBD1	TRBJ2-7	CASSWPGQGLSYEQYF	TGTGCCAGCAGTTGGCCGGGACAGGGTCTTTCCTACGAGCAGTACTTC
.	TRBV27	TRBD1	TRBJ1-2	CASSGAWDRGPSSHGYTF	TGTGCCAGCAGTGGAGCATGGGACAGGGGTCCCTCGTCCCATGGCTACACCTTC
.	TRBV30	TRBD1	TRBJ2-1	CAWKNRGFSYNEQFF	TGTGCCTGGAAAAACAGGGGATTCTCCTACAATGAGCAGTTCTTC
.	TRBV9	TRBD2	TRBJ2-3	CASSVGWLAGSTDTQYF	TGTGCCAGCAGCGTAGGATGGCTAGCGGGGAGCACAGATACGCAGTATTTT
.	TRBV19	TRBD2	TRBJ2-3	CATQTSGDTDTQYF	TGTGCCACCCAGACTAGCGGGGACACAGATACGCAGTATTTT
.	TRBV19	.	TRBJ2-7	CASSYGIASPTEQYF	TGTGCCAGTAGTTACGGTATAGCTAGCCCGACTGAGCAGTACTTC
.	TRBV5-1	.	TRBJ1-1	CASSSRASNTEAFF	TGCGCCAGCAGCTCCAGGGCCTCGAACACTGAAGCTTTCTTT
.	TRBV4-3	.	TRBJ2-2	CASSQGVLEAGELFF	TGCGCCAGCAGCCAAGGGGTATTAGAGGCCGGGGAGCTGTTTTTT
.	TRBV6-4	.	TRBJ2-3	CASSDTDRTTQYF	TGTGCCAGCAGTGACACAGATAGAACGACGCAGTATTTT
.	TRBV7-3	.	TRBJ2-5	CASSRGGEAYQETQYF	TGTGCCAGCAGTCGAGGGGGGGAGGCGTACCAAGAGACCCAGTACTTC
.	TRBV5-4	TRBD1	TRBJ1-2	CASSPPRDRGSYNYGYTF	TGTGCCAGCAGCCCACCAAGGGACAGGGGATCCTATAACTATGGCTACACCTTC
once	TRBV9	.	TRBJ2-7	CASSVDQGYEQYF	TGTGCCAGCAGCGTAGATCAGGGTTACGAGCAGTACTTC
.	TRBV6-1	.	TRBJ1-5	CASSESRYQPQHF	TGTGCCAGCAGTGAATCGAGATATCAGCCCCAGCATTTT
once	TRBV29-1	.	TRBJ1-1	CSVDLGGTWTEAFF	TGCAGCGTTGACCTTGGTGGGACTTGGACTGAAGCTTTCTTT
.	TRBV5-1	TRBD2	TRBJ2-2	CASSLPGTSGGTGELFF	TGCGCCAGCAGCTTACCCGGGACTAGCGGGGGAACCGGGGAGCTGTTTTTT
once	TRBV5-1	TRBD1	TRBJ1-1	CASSARQGINTEAFF	TGCGCCAGCAGCGCCCGACAGGGTATCAACACTGAAGCTTTCTTT
few	TRBV18	.	TRBJ2-7	CASSPPYAVYEQYF	TGTGCCAGCTCACCACCGTATGCAGTCTACGAGCAGTACTTC
once	TRBV6-5	.	TRBJ1-3	CASSYPAQDGGNTIYF	TGTGCCAGCAGTTACCCCGCACAGGACGGTGGAAACACCATATATTTT
.	TRBV30	TRBD2	TRBJ2-5	CAYVTGGWETQYF	TGTGCCTATGTGACGGGAGGGTGGGAGACCCAGTACTTC
.	TRBV25-1	.	TRBJ2-3	CASSEPGLTQYF	TGTGCCAGCAGTGAACCGGGGTTAACGCAGTATTTT
.	TRBV7-2	.	TRBJ2-4	CASSLGPGLIAKNIQYF	TGTGCCAGCAGCTTAGGTCCCGGGTTGATAGCCAAAAACATTCAGTACTTC
.	TRBV7-6	TRBD1	TRBJ1-2	CASSPQGEGGYGYTF	TGTGCCAGCAGCCCACAGGGGGAAGGCGGCTATGGCTACACCTTC
.	TRBV7-2	.	TRBJ1-1	CASSLIPTGGSGTEAFF	TGTGCCAGCAGCCTTATCCCCACGGGGGGCTCGGGCACTGAAGCTTTCTTT
.	TRBV25-1	.	TRBJ2-1	CASSEPGLSYNEQFF	TGTGCCAGCAGTGAACCTGGGCTCTCCTACAATGAGCAGTTCTTC
.	TRBV5-1	TRBD2	TRBJ2-3	CASSIGLAGPDTQYF	TGCGCCAGCAGCATTGGACTAGCGGGACCAGATACGCAGTATTTT
.	TRBV7-3	.	TRBJ2-2	CASSLRRGGGELFF	TGTGCCAGCAGCTTACGACGTGGCGGCGGGGAGCTGTTTTTT
.	TRBV5-1	.	TRBJ1-1	CASSLASVAVYTEAFF	TGCGCCAGCAGCTTGGCCTCTGTGGCCGTCTACACTGAAGCTTTCTTT
.	TRBV7-9	.	TRBJ1-1	CASSLGEGNTEAFF	TGTGCCAGCAGCTTAGGCGAGGGAAACACTGAAGCTTTCTTT
.	TRBV5-4	.	TRBJ2-1	CASSSGTVYNEQFF	TGTGCCAGCAGCTCCGGGACTGTCTACAATGAGCAGTTCTTC
.	TRBV4-1	TRBD2	TRBJ2-2	CASSQDRLASGRAGTGELFF	TGCGCCAGCAGCCAAGACCGACTGGCTAGCGGGAGGGCGGGCACCGGGGAGCTGTTTTTT